The rows below give T cell receptor beta chains drawn from one sample of a study of T cells after yellow fever vaccination. MiXCR was run by TCRdb on the 5' RACE reads, yielding one entry per CDR3 protein. Of under 600,000 distinct CDR3 sequences in the sample, just over 20% were seen once. The starting material was PBMCs, obtained roughly 23 days after the first yellow fever vaccination. Receptor source: a young man who received the YFV17D yellow fever vaccine. Each CDR3 is given without its conserved first and last residue.

TRBV24-1	15	TRBJ2-1	ATSEGGLAGGLNEQF
TRBV4-3	11	TRBJ1-2	ASSQYGQGGYT
TRBV3-1	11	TRBJ1-1	ASSLGRAFEAF
TRBV20-1	10	TRBJ2-3	SATRLRDTQY
TRBV20-1	12	TRBJ2-1	SARDEADYNEQF
TRBV27	13	TRBJ1-2	ASSTGPDSRGDYT
TRBV20-1	15	TRBJ2-2	SARDARSFANTGELF
TRBV5-6	13	TRBJ1-4	ASSYAGTGGEKLF
TRBV6-2/TRBV6-3	11	TRBJ2-1	ASSYGTLGEQF
TRBV7-2	12	TRBJ1-1	ASSLAGGLTEAF
TRBV29-1	15	TRBJ2-5	SVEDSGGTDPQETQY
TRBV6-2/TRBV6-3	17	TRBJ2-2	ASSHSKFLLAAITGELF
TRBV3-1	15	TRBJ1-5	ASSQGDGLGSNQPQH
TRBV4-2	13	TRBJ2-1	ASSLRGVIQGEQF
TRBV20-1	10	TRBJ1-5	SAGAGLGPQH
TRBV7-6	12	TRBJ2-3	ASSLGPETDTQY
TRBV29-1	13	TRBJ2-5	SVGKRGGPRETQY
TRBV4-1	14	TRBJ2-7	ASSRDLAGGSYEQY
TRBV5-1	14	TRBJ1-4	ASSLAGPGTNEKLF
TRBV7-2	12	TRBJ1-4	ASSLRSGNEKLF
TRBV6-5	12	TRBJ1-5	ASSSTYSNQPQH
TRBV5-6	12	TRBJ2-1	ASSFGHYRGEQF
TRBV7-2	13	TRBJ2-1	ASSRSSGAFNEQF
TRBV7-9	11	TRBJ1-1	ASSVQEDTEAF
TRBV11-2	12	TRBJ2-7	ASSSTGISHEQY
TRBV4-1	14	TRBJ2-3	ASSYGPAGRTDTQY
TRBV5-1	10	TRBJ2-5	ASSLTEETQY
TRBV7-9	13	TRBJ2-7	ASSTNRDSLREQY
TRBV24-1	13	TRBJ2-3	ATSDLEAGVYTQY
TRBV12-3/TRBV12-4	14	TRBJ1-5	ASSRLLGGTGQPQH
TRBV27	13	TRBJ2-7	ASSLWSTGIYEQY
TRBV7-9	15	TRBJ2-3	ASSLAASGGSTDTQY
TRBV7-2	12	TRBJ2-3	ASSSGLLPDTQY
TRBV4-1	15	TRBJ2-4	ASGPGQGTLAKNIQY
TRBV4-1	10	TRBJ2-5	ASSRDSETQY
TRBV14	11	TRBJ1-2	ASSRMRDYGYT
TRBV3-1	15	TRBJ2-2	ASRHKARGLNTGELF
TRBV10-3	11	TRBJ2-6	AISGTGREVLT
TRBV18	12	TRBJ1-1	ASSPKAGGFEAF
TRBV9	12	TRBJ1-6	ASSPGQGDSPLH
TRBV7-9	14	TRBJ2-2	ASSPEWEQNTGELF
TRBV27	13	TRBJ2-1	ASSLGGLAENEQF
TRBV14	15	TRBJ2-5	ASSQDSAGTGDETQY
TRBV4-1	13	TRBJ2-6	ASGRGFSGANVLT
TRBV4-2	16	TRBJ2-1	ASSRGLAVFHSYNEQF
TRBV5-1	14	TRBJ2-2	ASSASGQGNTGELF
TRBV24-1	12	TRBJ1-6	ATSPSPYNSPLH
TRBV5-1	13	TRBJ2-3	ASSLIWGGTDTQY
TRBV5-1	11	TRBJ2-1	ASSLGSGTEQF
TRBV4-2	11	TRBJ1-2	ASSLKGDYGYT
TRBV12-3/TRBV12-4	11	TRBJ2-2	ASKRGNTGELF
TRBV2	11	TRBJ2-1	ASSEAGPVEQF
TRBV7-6	11	TRBJ2-3	ASSPQMGDTQY